The rows below give T cell receptor beta chains drawn from one sample of a study of T cell changes during pregnancy in multiple sclerosis. Data came from immunoSEQ multiplex PCR; TCRdb stores just in-frame clones and leaves some out. The sample consists of 75,000 to 80,000 clones, 89% of them appearing once. The source material was peripheral blood, sampled before pregnancy. Every receptor here comes from a female donor with multiple sclerosis, enrolled in a pregnancy study. The CDR3 runs from the conserved cysteine through the conserved F or W. D genes are given only for firm matches. Rows may omit the clone size; those that give it use once, few, many or a size class.

>NA|TRBJ2-7|NA|TRBV18
CASSKSAGPYEQYF
TGTGCCAGCTCAAAGTCGGCGGGGCCCTACGAGCAGTACTTC
>NA|TRBJ1-1|few|TRBV30
CAWTSGEGSNTEAFF
TGTGCCTGGACGTCGGGGGAAGGGTCCAACACTGAAGCTTTCTTT
>NA|TRBJ1-1|NA|TRBV7-8
CASSLEYYRMNTEAFF
TGTGCCAGCAGCTTAGAGTATTACAGGATGAACACTGAAGCTTTCTTT
>NA|TRBJ2-1|NA|TRBV30
CAWSAFPGLPRENEQFF
TGTGCCTGGAGTGCTTTCCCGGGCCTGCCAAGGGAGAATGAGCAGTTCTTC
>NA|TRBJ1-3|NA|TRBV30
CAWRMGAGNTIYF
TGTGCCTGGAGAATGGGCGCTGGAAACACCATATATTTT
>TRBD1|TRBJ1-5|NA|TRBV19
CASSMGQGWQPQHF
TGTGCCAGTAGTATGGGACAGGGATGGCAGCCCCAGCATTTT
>NA|TRBJ2-4|NA|TRBV6-1
CASLTPGHKNIQYF
TGTGCCAGCCTTACCCCGGGACACAAAAACATTCAGTACTTC
>NA|TRBJ1-3|once|TRBV19
CASRPSVGSSGNTIYF
TGTGCCAGTAGACCTTCCGTGGGGAGCTCTGGAAACACCATATATTTT
>NA|TRBJ1-2|NA|TRBV5-1
CASSVQRGNYGYTF
TGCGCCAGCAGCGTACAACGGGGTAACTATGGCTACACCTTC
>TRBD1|TRBJ2-2|NA|TRBV7-6
CASSAQTGANTGELFF
TGTGCCAGCAGCGCCCAGACAGGGGCGAACACCGGGGAGCTGTTTTTT
>TRBD2|TRBJ2-1|NA|TRBV28
CASRQSGGEYNEQFF
TGTGCCAGCAGACAAAGCGGGGGGGAATACAATGAGCAGTTCTTC
>TRBD1|TRBJ1-2|NA|TRBV7-9
CASSSDRGNYGYTF
TGTGCCAGCAGTTCGGACAGGGGAAACTATGGCTACACCTTC
>NA|TRBJ1-6|NA|TRBV7-8
CASSFEDSPLHF
TGTGCCAGCAGCTTTGAGGATTCACCCCTCCACTTT
>NA|TRBJ1-1|once|TRBV5-1
CASSMDSRTEAFF
TGCGCCAGCAGCATGGACAGTCGGACTGAAGCTTTCTTT
>NA|TRBJ2-5|NA|TRBV5-4
CASSLEPRGETQYF
TGTGCCAGCAGCTTGGAACCCCGAGGGGAGACCCAGTACTTC
>TRBD2|TRBJ2-2|NA|TRBV9
CASSVGLAGGPGELFF
TGTGCCAGCAGCGTAGGCCTAGCGGGGGGGCCCGGGGAGCTGTTTTTT
>NA|TRBJ2-5|NA|TRBV18
CASSPLGGEETQYF
TGTGCCAGCTCCCCATTAGGGGGGGAAGAGACCCAGTACTTC
>NA|TRBJ1-4|NA|TRBV7-9
CASSPPGIRLEELFF
TGTGCCAGCAGCCCGCCTGGTATACGGCTTGAGGAACTGTTTTTT
>NA|TRBJ1-2|NA|TRBV5-1
CASSLFGDTNYGYTF
TGCGCCAGCAGCTTGTTCGGGGATACTAACTATGGCTACACCTTC
>TRBD1|TRBJ1-1|NA|TRBV9
CASSGGRSTEAFF
TGTGCCAGCTCAGGGGGCCGTAGCACTGAAGCTTTCTTT
>TRBD1|TRBJ1-6|NA|TRBV27
CASSFSGTAPSPLHF
TGTGCCAGCAGTTTTAGTGGGACAGCGCCTTCACCCCTCCACTTT
>TRBD1|TRBJ2-1|NA|TRBV7-3
CASSEQGASYNEQFF
TGTGCCAGCAGCGAGCAGGGGGCATCCTACAATGAGCAGTTCTTC
>TRBD2|TRBJ2-1|NA|TRBV7-3
CASSLAGGEQFF
TGTGCCAGCAGCTTAGCGGGAGGGGAGCAGTTCTTC
>NA|TRBJ2-3|NA|TRBV20-1
CSARRADTQYF
TGCAGTGCTAGACGGGCAGATACGCAGTATTTT
>NA|TRBJ2-3|NA|TRBV4-2
CASSQEGGWSTDTQYF
TGTGCCAGCAGCCAAGAAGGGGGTTGGAGCACAGATACGCAGTATTTT
>NA|TRBJ1-3|NA|TRBV5-1
CASSLGTEGNTIYF
TGCGCCAGCAGCTTGGGGACAGAAGGAAACACCATATATTTT
>NA|TRBJ2-1|once|TRBV7-3
CASSSGRSYNEQFF
TGTGCCAGCAGTTCAGGGAGGAGCTACAATGAGCAGTTCTTC